Shown below are 11 T cell receptor beta chains from a single sample sequenced in a study of cytomegalovirus exposure and HLA in healthy donors. The PCR made use of 60 Vbeta and 13 Jbeta primers. The table came from immunoSEQ multiplex PCR; TCRdb's copy has only in-frame clones and leaves some out. The data hold approximately 170,000 clones, with roughly three quarters observed a single time. Sequences were obtained from PBMCs. The receptors come from a young man in good health and CMV-seropositive.

This chain joins TRBV6-1 and TRBJ1-1; D is unresolved. The germline V gene has CDR1 MNHNS and CDR2 SASEGT. V was cut by 7 bases and J by 4 bases, with 16 bases left in between. The CDR3 length is 14 residues. The CDR3 region has the DNA TGTGCCAGCACTCTAACGGTTGTCGGCACTGAAGCTTTCTTT. Translating it yields CASTLTVVGTEAFF.

V and J are TRBV6-1 and TRBJ2-7; TRBD1 matches at 7 bases. This CDR3 contains 14 residues. Germline loops: CDR1 MNHNS, CDR2 SASEGT. V dropped 6 bases and J dropped 7; count of bases not matched to a gene: 12. The CDR3 loop reads CASSPMGQSKEQYV. The CDR3 bases are TGTGCCAGCAGCCCCATGGGACAGAGTAAAGAGCAGTACGTC.

This clone has only one observation. The chain uses TRBV14 and TRBJ1-6; a possible D gene is TRBD1 (6 bases). V was clipped by 0 bases and J by 7 bases, with 13 bases between them. Germline V gene data show CDR1 as SGHDN and CDR2 as FVKESK. The CDR3 is 16 residues long. CDR3 loop: CASSQDPGDGNSPLHF. The CDR3, as DNA: TGTGCCAGCAGCCAAGATCCAGGGGATGGGAATTCACCCCTCCACTTT.

A word on this clone: At the DNA level, this CDR3 is encoded by other sequences in the same sample as well. The chain employs TRBV6-6 and TRBJ2-5, with D hard to call. Germline V gene data show CDR1 as MNHNY and CDR2 as SVGAGI (reference sequence). The CDR3 sequence is 12 residues long. The ends were cut back, 0 bases at V and 4 bases at J, with 3 bases in the middle. As DNA, the CDR3 is TGTGCCAGCAGTTACTCGCGAGAGACCCAGTACTTC. It is translated as CASSYSRETQYF.

This clone came up once. The chain is built from TRBV9 and TRBJ2-2; D unresolved. The CDR3 length is 14 residues. V lost 4 bases and J lost 5, with 12 bases in between. Looked up from germline, CDR1 is SGDLS and CDR2 is YYNGEE. In DNA form, the CDR3 reads TGTGCCAGCAGCCCAAGCGTTGGGACCGGGGAGCTGTTTTTT. It codes for CASSPSVGTGELFF.

This chain uses TRBV6-1 with TRBJ2-7; D might be TRBD2 (5 bases). The germline V gene has CDR1 MNHNS and CDR2 SASEGT. The CDR3 totals 13 residues. With 2 bases removed from V and 7 bases from J, the gap between germline ends came to 12 bases. The CDR3 nucleotides read TGTGCCAGCAGTGAATATCTATCGGGGGAGCAGTACGTC. It translates to CASSEYLSGEQYV.

This clone was counted only a few times. J is TRBJ1-1 and V is TRBV6-1; D call uncertain. This CDR3 region has 13 residues. V dropped 3 bases and J dropped 1 base, with 6 bases sitting between them. CDR1 and CDR2 from the germline V gene are MNHNS and SASEGT. CDR3 bases: TGTGCCAGCAGTGATAACAGGAACACTGAAGCTTTCTTT. It encodes CASSDNRNTEAFF.

This chain joins TRBV19 and TRBJ2-3; D remains unclear. V was pared by 1 base and J by 2 bases, with 10 bases between. The germline V gene has CDR1 LNHDA and CDR2 SQIVND (reference sequence). The CDR3 covers 15 residues. CDR3 loop: CASSIGETFTDTQYF. The CDR3 DNA reads TGTGCCAGTAGTATAGGCGAGACATTCACAGATACGCAGTATTTT.

The chain is built from TRBV10-2 and TRBJ2-1; 7 bases map to TRBD2. The CDR3 contains 16 residues. Germline CDR1 WSHSY, CDR2 SAAADI. J was trimmed by 9 bases and V by 3 bases; bases with no gene match: 14. CDR3 protein: CASSDSSGETRAEQFF. Written as DNA, the CDR3 is TGCGCCAGCAGTGACTCCAGCGGGGAAACCCGGGCTGAGCAGTTCTTC.

J is TRBJ1-4 and V is TRBV6-5, with D possibly TRBD1 on 5 matching bases. Germline lookup yields CDR1 MNHEY and CDR2 SVGAGI. CDR3 length: 14 amino acids. Trimming removed 3 bases at V and 8 bases at J, with 13 bases between. This CDR3 reads CASSYGQGGEKLFF. As DNA, the CDR3 is TGTGCCAGCAGTTATGGGCAGGGCGGCGAAAAACTGTTTTTT.

V is TRBV10-1 and J is TRBJ2-7; tentative D call: TRBD2 (6 bases). From germline, CDR1 is WNHNN and CDR2 SYGVQD (reference sequence). The CDR3 extends over 14 amino acids. The germline V and J ends were trimmed by 8 bases and 7 bases, with 21 bases remaining between them. CDR3 in amino acids: CASAKGRGAREQYV. In DNA, the CDR3 is TGCGCCAGCGCCAAAGGCCGCGGGGCTCGGGAGCAGTACGTC.